This T cell receptor beta chain comes out of a study of T cells after yellow fever vaccination. Overall study findings and caveats: Reappearance after the booster was seen for most primary-vaccination clones, at roughly 96% CD4 and around 90% CD8. The secondary T-cell response peaked on day 5, not day 15, but was weaker. A small share of clonotypes appeared in both CD4 and CD8 compartments.

At least ten counts were recorded for this clonotype. Its specificity is not known. CDR3 size: 17 residues. CDR1 SGHRS and CDR2 YFSETQ come from the germline V gene. Trimming took off 4 bases at V and 0 bases at J, with 14 bases between the two ends. For TCR, cDNA came from 5'RACE template switching, which added a universal primer site and UMIs. TCRdb itself ran the 5' RACE reads through MiXCR, one entry per CDR3 protein. The table has under 200,000 distinct CDR3 sequences, approximately 6.7% seen once. The chain combines TRBV5-1 with TRBJ2-6; D is tentatively TRBD1 or TRBD2 (6 bases each). The clonotype was recovered from a man aged 18 to 30 who received the YFV17D yellow fever vaccine. Sample: CD4+ T cells sorted from PBMCs, taken 4 to 6 days after the first yellow fever vaccination. The CDR3 loop reads CASSDGGGSSGANVLTF. DNA for the CDR3: TGCGCCAGCAGCGACGGAGGGGGGAGCTCTGGGGCCAACGTCCTGACTTTC.